The T cell receptor (beta chain) described here comes from a study of tumor-infiltrating lymphocytes in primary liver carcinoma. This CDR3 has 15 amino acids. CDR1 and CDR2 (germline): SGHNT, YENEEA. A constant-region primer served to make TCR beta cDNA from about 500 ng total RNA. The TCR beta library was amplified through three nested multiplex PCR rounds in a modified ARM-PCR procedure. With TRBV1-TRBV30 forward primers and a C-beta reverse primer, the first two PCR rounds were run for roughly 10 cycles each. One entry per CDR3 protein, called by TCRdb with MiXCR from the multiplex PCR reads. The table records fewer than 400,000 distinct CDR3 sequences, 60% to 80% of them present only once. The researchers obtained blood RNA from unsorted whole blood and also extracted germline DNA.

V gene TRBV11-3 combines with J gene TRBJ2-3; either TRBD1 or TRBD2 may supply D (6 bases each). What was sequenced was peripheral blood. This sequence originates from a middle-aged man with primary liver carcinoma and hepatitis B virus infection. CDR3 coding DNA: TGTGTCAGTAGTCCCGGAGGGGGAGGCACAGATACGCAGTATTTT. It translates to CVSSPGGGGTDTQYF. Complete variable domain (other parts from reference TRBV11-3 and TRBJ2-3): EAGVVQSPRYKIIEKKQPVAFWCNPISGHNTLYWYLQNLGQGPELLIRYENEEAVDDSQLPKDRFSAERLKGVDSTLKIQPAELGDSAVYLCVSSPGGGGTDTQYFGPGTRLTVL.